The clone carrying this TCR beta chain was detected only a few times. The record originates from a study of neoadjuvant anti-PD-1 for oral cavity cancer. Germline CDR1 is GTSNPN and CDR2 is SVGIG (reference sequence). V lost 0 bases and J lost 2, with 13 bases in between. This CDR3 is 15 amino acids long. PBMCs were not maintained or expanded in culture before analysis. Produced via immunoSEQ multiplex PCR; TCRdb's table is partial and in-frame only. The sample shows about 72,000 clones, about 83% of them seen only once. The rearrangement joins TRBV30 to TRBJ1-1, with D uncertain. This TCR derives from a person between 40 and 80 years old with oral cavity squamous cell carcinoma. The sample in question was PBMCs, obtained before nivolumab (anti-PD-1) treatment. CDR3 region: CAWSVGFLENTEAFF. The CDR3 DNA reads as TGTGCCTGGAGTGTAGGGTTTTTAGAAAACACTGAAGCTTTCTTT.